A selection of T cell receptor beta chains follows, all from one sample in a study of control samples from healthy donors and cancer patients. This table comes from immunoSEQ multiplex PCR, and its TCRdb copy is limited to in-frame clones, with some not included. The sample includes tens of thousands of clones, about 88% seen only once; the top ten take 9.5% to 10%. Specimen: PBMCs. The receptors originated from a woman in her forties or fifties with colorectal cancer. The CDR3 runs from the conserved cysteine through the conserved F or W. The order of the fields is CDR3 DNA, CDR3 protein, D gene, clone size, J gene, V gene. D genes are given only for firm matches. Rows may omit the clone size; those that give it use once, few, many or a size class.

CDR3 DNA: TGTGCCAGCAGTGATGCTCAGTTGGGTACAGATACGCAGTATTTT; CDR3 protein: CASSDAQLGTDTQYF; D gene: -; clone size: -; J gene: TRBJ2-3; V gene: TRBV2
CDR3 DNA: TGTGCCATCAGTGATAAGCAGGCGGTGGGCAATGAGCAGTTCTTC; CDR3 protein: CAISDKQAVGNEQFF; D gene: -; clone size: -; J gene: TRBJ2-1; V gene: TRBV10-3
CDR3 DNA: TGTGCCAGCAACGAGAGGGATTACAATGAGCAGTTCTTC; CDR3 protein: CASNERDYNEQFF; D gene: -; clone size: few; J gene: TRBJ2-1; V gene: TRBV2
CDR3 DNA: TGTGCCAGCAAACCACCTCGGCTGAACACTGAAGCTTTCTTT; CDR3 protein: CASKPPRLNTEAFF; D gene: -; clone size: few; J gene: TRBJ1-1; V gene: TRBV2
CDR3 DNA: TGTGCCAGTAGGGGGGACTGGAACACCGGGGAGCTGTTTTTT; CDR3 protein: CASRGDWNTGELFF; D gene: -; clone size: -; J gene: TRBJ2-2; V gene: TRBV19
CDR3 DNA: TGCGCCAGCAGCTTGACACAGACGAACACTGAAGCTTTCTTT; CDR3 protein: CASSLTQTNTEAFF; D gene: -; clone size: -; J gene: TRBJ1-1; V gene: TRBV5-1
CDR3 DNA: TGTGCCAGTAGTATACCGCAGGGTAGCAATCAGCCCCAGCATTTT; CDR3 protein: CASSIPQGSNQPQHF; D gene: -; clone size: -; J gene: TRBJ1-5; V gene: TRBV19
CDR3 DNA: TGTGCCAGCAGCCAAGCCTCAGGGGGCGATGGCTACACCTTC; CDR3 protein: CASSQASGGDGYTF; D gene: TRBD1; clone size: -; J gene: TRBJ1-2; V gene: TRBV3-1/TRBV3-2
CDR3 DNA: TGTGCCAGCAGCTTATCAAACAAGGGGTTTAATGAAAAACTGTTTTTT; CDR3 protein: CASSLSNKGFNEKLFF; D gene: -; clone size: -; J gene: TRBJ1-4; V gene: TRBV7-2
CDR3 DNA: TGTGCCAGCAGCCAAGAACCGCACTATGGCTACACCTTC; CDR3 protein: CASSQEPHYGYTF; D gene: -; clone size: -; J gene: TRBJ1-2; V gene: TRBV3-1/TRBV3-2
CDR3 DNA: TGTGCCAGTAGTAGACCTCCTCCGACGGATCAGCCCCAGCATTTT; CDR3 protein: CASSRPPPTDQPQHF; D gene: -; clone size: few; J gene: TRBJ1-5; V gene: TRBV19
CDR3 DNA: TGTGCCAGCAGCTCGTACCAGGGGAACACTGAAGCTTTCTTT; CDR3 protein: CASSSYQGNTEAFF; D gene: -; clone size: -; J gene: TRBJ1-1; V gene: TRBV5-5
CDR3 DNA: TGTGCCAGCAGCGGGGACTCTCGGGAGCCCCAGCATTTT; CDR3 protein: CASSGDSREPQHF; D gene: -; clone size: -; J gene: TRBJ1-5; V gene: TRBV12-3/TRBV12-4
CDR3 DNA: TGTGCCAGCAGCTTATCAGGGTCGGGGACCCAGTACTTC; CDR3 protein: CASSLSGSGTQYF; D gene: -; clone size: once; J gene: TRBJ2-5; V gene: TRBV7-2
CDR3 DNA: TGTGCCAGCAGCCAAGGAGGTCATCGACGTGGGGGGATCTTC; CDR3 protein: CASSQGGHRRGGIF; D gene: -; clone size: -; J gene: TRBJ2-1; V gene: TRBV3-1/TRBV3-2
CDR3 DNA: TGTGCCAGCAGCGCGCAGGGGACCCCCTACAATGAGCAGTTCTTC; CDR3 protein: CASSAQGTPYNEQFF; D gene: -; clone size: once; J gene: TRBJ2-1; V gene: TRBV5-5
CDR3 DNA: TGTGCCAGCAGTGCCCTTGGGACCTTAGCACAGGAGACCCAGTACTTC; CDR3 protein: CASSALGTLAQETQYF; D gene: -; clone size: -; J gene: TRBJ2-5; V gene: TRBV28
CDR3 DNA: TGTGCCAGCAGCTTAGTGGATTACAGGGGGCTCGACACAGATACGCAGTATTTT; CDR3 protein: CASSLVDYRGLDTDTQYF; D gene: TRBD1; clone size: -; J gene: TRBJ2-3; V gene: TRBV7-2
CDR3 DNA: TGTGCCAGCAGGCAGGGACAGGGACCGGCTGGCTACACCTTC; CDR3 protein: CASRQGQGPAGYTF; D gene: TRBD1; clone size: -; J gene: TRBJ1-2; V gene: TRBV6-5
CDR3 DNA: TGTGCCAGCAGTTACTCGCGACTAGCGGGGGGTAATGAGCAGTTCTTC; CDR3 protein: CASSYSRLAGGNEQFF; D gene: TRBD2; clone size: -; J gene: TRBJ2-1; V gene: TRBV6-2/TRBV6-3
CDR3 DNA: TGCGCCAGCAGTCCGGTTTTAAGCTATGGCTACACCTTC; CDR3 protein: CASSPVLSYGYTF; D gene: -; clone size: -; J gene: TRBJ1-2; V gene: TRBV10-1
CDR3 DNA: TGTGCCACCAGCAGAGGACCTACAGGGTTAGAAGAGACCCAGTACTTC; CDR3 protein: CATSRGPTGLEETQYF; D gene: -; clone size: -; J gene: TRBJ2-5; V gene: TRBV15